The present entry profiles one TCR beta chain with its context. Unmatched junction bases numbered 15, after V lost 4 bases and J lost 6 bases. CDR1 and CDR2 (germline): SQVTM, ANQGSEA. The CDR3 has 16 residues. This entry comes from a study of glioma-infiltrating T cells after dendritic cell vaccination. Background on the study: Dendritic cells derived from monocytes and pulsed with autologous tumor lysate formed the vaccine.

TCRB CDR3 was amplified from 2 ug genomic DNA or less. Method: immunoSEQ multiplex PCR; TCRdb's copy keeps in-frame clones and lacks some. The repertoire has more than 95,000 clones, roughly 76% of them found once; the top ten carry approximately 12%. This specimen was blood, taken before dendritic cell vaccination. This receptor was taken from a human donor with glioblastoma. This chain connects TRBV29-1 to TRBJ2-1; 7 bases fit TRBD1. CDR3 amino acids: CSVVGQEPSNSNEQFF. Written as DNA, the CDR3 is TGCAGCGTTGTTGGACAGGAGCCCAGCAATAGCAATGAGCAGTTCTTC.